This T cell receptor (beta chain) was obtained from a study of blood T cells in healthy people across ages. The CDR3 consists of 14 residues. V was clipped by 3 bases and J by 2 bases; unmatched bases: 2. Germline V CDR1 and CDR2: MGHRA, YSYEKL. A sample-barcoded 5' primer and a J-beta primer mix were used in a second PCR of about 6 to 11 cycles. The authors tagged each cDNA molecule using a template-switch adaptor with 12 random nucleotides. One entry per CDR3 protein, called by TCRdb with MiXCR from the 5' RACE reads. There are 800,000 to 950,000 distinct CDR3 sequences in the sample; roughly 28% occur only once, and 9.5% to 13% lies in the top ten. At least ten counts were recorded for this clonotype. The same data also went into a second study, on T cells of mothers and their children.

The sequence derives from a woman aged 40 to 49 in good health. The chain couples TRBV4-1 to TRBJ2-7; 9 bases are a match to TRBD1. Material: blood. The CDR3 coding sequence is TGCGCCAGCAGCCAGAACAGGGGGCCCTACGAGCAGTACTTC. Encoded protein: CASSQNRGPYEQYF.